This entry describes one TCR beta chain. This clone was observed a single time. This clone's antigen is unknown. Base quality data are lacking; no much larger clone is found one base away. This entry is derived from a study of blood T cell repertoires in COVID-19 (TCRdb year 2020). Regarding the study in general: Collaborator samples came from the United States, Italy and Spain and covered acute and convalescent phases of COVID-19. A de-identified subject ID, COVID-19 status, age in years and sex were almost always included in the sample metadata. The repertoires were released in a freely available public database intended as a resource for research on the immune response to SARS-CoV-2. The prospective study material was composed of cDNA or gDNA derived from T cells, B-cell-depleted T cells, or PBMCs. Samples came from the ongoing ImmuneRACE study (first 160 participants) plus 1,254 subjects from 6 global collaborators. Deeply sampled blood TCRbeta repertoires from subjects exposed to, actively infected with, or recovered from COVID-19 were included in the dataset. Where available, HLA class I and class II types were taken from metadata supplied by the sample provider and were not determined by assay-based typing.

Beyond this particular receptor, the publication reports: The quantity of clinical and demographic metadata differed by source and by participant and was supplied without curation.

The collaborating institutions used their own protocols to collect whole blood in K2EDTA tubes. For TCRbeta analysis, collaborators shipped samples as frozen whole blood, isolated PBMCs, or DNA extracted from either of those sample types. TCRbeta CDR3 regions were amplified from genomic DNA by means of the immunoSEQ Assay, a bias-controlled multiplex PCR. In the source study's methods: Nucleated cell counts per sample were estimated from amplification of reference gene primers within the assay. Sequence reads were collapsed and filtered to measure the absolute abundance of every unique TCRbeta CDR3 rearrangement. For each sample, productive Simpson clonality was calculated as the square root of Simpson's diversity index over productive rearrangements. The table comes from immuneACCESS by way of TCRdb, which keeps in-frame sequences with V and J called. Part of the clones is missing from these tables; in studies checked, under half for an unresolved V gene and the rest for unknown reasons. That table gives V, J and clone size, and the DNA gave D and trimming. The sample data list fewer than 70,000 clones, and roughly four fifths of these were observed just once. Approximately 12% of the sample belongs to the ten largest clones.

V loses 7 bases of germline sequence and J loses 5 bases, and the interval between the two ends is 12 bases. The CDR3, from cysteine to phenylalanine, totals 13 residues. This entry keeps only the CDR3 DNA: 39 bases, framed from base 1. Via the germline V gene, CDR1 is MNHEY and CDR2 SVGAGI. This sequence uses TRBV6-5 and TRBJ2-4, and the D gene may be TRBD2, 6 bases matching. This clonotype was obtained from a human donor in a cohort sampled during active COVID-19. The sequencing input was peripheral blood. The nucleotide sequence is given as TGTGCCAGCACGGGGGTTTTCCAAAACATTCAGTACTTC. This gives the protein CASTGVFQNIQYF.